This TCR beta chain was observed in a study of brain T cells in children with intractable seizures. The time point denotes: blood from clinic visit 5 months post-surgery; TSC patient then seizure free. Profiled with immunoSEQ multiplex PCR; TCRdb holds only in-frame clones, not every one. The sample records a few hundred thousand clones, about 93% being singletons. Germline V gene lookup returns CDR1 DFQATT and CDR2 SNEGSKA (reference sequence). This CDR3 has 17 amino acids. Trimming pared 3 bases from V and 1 base from J, leaving 21 bases between. The J gene is TRBJ2-5, the V gene TRBV20-1, with D perhaps TRBD1 or TRBD2 (6 bases each). The material was peripheral blood, obtained 4 to 5 months after surgery. This receptor was obtained from a boy less than two years old with tuberous sclerosis and intractable seizures. The CDR3 loop reads CSASNEGGRWFQETQYF. CDR3 DNA: TGCAGTGCTAGTAACGAAGGGGGGAGATGGTTCCAAGAGACCCAGTACTTC.